This T cell receptor (beta chain) stems from a study of blood T cell repertoires in COVID-19 (dated by TCRdb to 2020 to 2021). In the study overall: Samples covering the acute and convalescent phases of COVID-19 were provided by collaborators in the United States, Italy and Spain. The material from the prospective study consisted of cDNA or gDNA derived from T cells, B-cell-depleted T cells, or PBMCs. Deeply sampled blood TCRbeta repertoires from subjects exposed to, actively infected with, or recovered from COVID-19 were included in the dataset. The repertoires were released in a freely available public database meant as a resource for research on the immune response to SARS-CoV-2. The samples were drawn from two sources: the first 160 participants of the ongoing ImmuneRACE study, and about 1,300 subjects contributed by 6 global collaborators. The sample metadata nearly always contained a de-identified subject ID, COVID-19 status, age in years and sex. Where HLA class I and class II types were available, the types were taken from metadata supplied by the sample provider, not from assay-based typing.

Study-wide findings and limitations: The amount of clinical and demographic metadata varied by source and participant and was provided uncurated.

To note about this clone: The antigen it binds to is not known. Qualities for individual bases were not recorded, and no much larger clone is one base off.

TCRbeta CDR3 regions were amplified from genomic DNA by means of the immunoSEQ Assay, a bias-controlled multiplex PCR. In the paper's pipeline: The number of nucleated cells in each sample was estimated by amplification of reference gene primers within the assay. To quantify the absolute abundance of each unique TCRbeta CDR3 rearrangement, sequence reads were collapsed and filtered. Productive Simpson clonality was computed per sample as the square root of Simpson's diversity index over productive rearrangements. The table comes from immuneACCESS by way of TCRdb, which keeps in-frame sequences with V and J called. Part of the clones is missing from these tables; in studies checked, under half for an unresolved V gene and the rest for unknown reasons. The V and J calls and the clone size are those of that table, but D and trimming were determined from the DNA. Present in this sample are about 250,000 clones, about 85% of which were seen just once. The ten largest account for roughly 3% of the sample.

Each collaborating institution followed its own protocols to collect whole blood in K2EDTA tubes. For TCRbeta analysis, collaborators shipped samples as frozen whole blood, isolated PBMCs, or DNA extracted from either of those sample types. The germline V gene (reference sequence) yields MNHEY for CDR1 and SMNVEV for CDR2. A distance of 18 bases separates the germline ends of V and J, which lose 2 bases and 5 bases respectively. From the cysteine up to the phenylalanine, the CDR3 has a length of 16 residues. Of the read, only the CDR3 DNA is kept; its 48 bases are in frame from base 1. The rearrangement combines TRBV27 with TRBJ1-1; D gene: possibly TRBD1, on 5 matching bases. The source of this sequence is a man in his late teens or twenties with active or convalescent COVID-19. Sequencing was done on a sample of peripheral blood. The sequenced DNA: TGTGCCAGCAGTTTACCTGGACATACCCACCGGACTGAAGCTTTCTTT. This translates into CASSLPGHTHRTEAFF.